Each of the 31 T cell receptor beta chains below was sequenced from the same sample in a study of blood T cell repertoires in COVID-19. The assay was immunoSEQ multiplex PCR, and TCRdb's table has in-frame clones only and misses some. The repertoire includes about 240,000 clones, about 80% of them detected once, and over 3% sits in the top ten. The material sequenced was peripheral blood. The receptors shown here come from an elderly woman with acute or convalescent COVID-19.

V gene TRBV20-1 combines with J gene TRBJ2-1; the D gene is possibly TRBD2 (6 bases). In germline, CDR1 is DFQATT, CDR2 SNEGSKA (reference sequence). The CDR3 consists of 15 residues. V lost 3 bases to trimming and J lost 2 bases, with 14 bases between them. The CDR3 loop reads CSASEGRGAYNEQFF. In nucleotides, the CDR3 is TGCAGTGCTAGTGAAGGGCGGGGAGCCTACAATGAGCAGTTCTTC.

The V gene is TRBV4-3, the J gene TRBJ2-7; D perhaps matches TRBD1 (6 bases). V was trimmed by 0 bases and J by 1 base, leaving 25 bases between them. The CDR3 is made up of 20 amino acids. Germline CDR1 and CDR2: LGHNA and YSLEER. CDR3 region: CASSQERMSGSVGASYEQYF. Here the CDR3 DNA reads TGCGCCAGCAGCCAAGAAAGAATGTCAGGCTCTGTGGGGGCATCCTACGAGCAGTACTTC.

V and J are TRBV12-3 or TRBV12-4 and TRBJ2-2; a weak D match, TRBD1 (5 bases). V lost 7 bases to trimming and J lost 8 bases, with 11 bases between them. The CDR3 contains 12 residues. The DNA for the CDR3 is TGTGCCAGCACCCTAGGGGTAGGGGAGCTGTTTTTT. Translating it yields CASTLGVGELFF.

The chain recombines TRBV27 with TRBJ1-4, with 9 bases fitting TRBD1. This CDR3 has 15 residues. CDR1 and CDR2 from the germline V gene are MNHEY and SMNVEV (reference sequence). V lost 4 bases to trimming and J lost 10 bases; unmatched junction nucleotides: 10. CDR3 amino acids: CASSSLDRGGGKLFF. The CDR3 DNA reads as TGTGCCAGCAGTTCCCTCGACAGGGGGGGAGGAAAACTGTTTTTT.

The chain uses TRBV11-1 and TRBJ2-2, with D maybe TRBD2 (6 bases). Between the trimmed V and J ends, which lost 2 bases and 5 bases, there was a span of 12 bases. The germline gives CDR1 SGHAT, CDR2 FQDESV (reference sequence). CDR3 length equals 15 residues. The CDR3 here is CASSLSDRGTGELFF. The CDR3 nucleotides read TGTGCCAGCAGCTTAAGTGACCGGGGGACCGGGGAGCTGTTTTTT.

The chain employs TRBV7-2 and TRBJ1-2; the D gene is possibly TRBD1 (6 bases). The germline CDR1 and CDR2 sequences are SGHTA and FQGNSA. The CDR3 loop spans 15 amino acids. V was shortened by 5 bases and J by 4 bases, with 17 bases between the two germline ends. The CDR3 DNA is TGTGCCAGCAGCGCCCAGGGACAAGAACTCTATGGCTACACCTTC. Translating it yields CASSAQGQELYGYTF.

The CDR3 nucleotides read TGTGCCAGCAGACCGACAGGGATAAACACCGGGGAGCTGTTTTTT. Translated: CASRPTGINTGELFF. The rearrangement joins TRBV27 to TRBJ2-2; the match to TRBD1 covers 7 bases. The ends lost 6 bases at V and 2 bases at J; junction bases unmatched: 6. The CDR3 extends over 15 amino acids. Per germline, CDR1 MNHEY and CDR2 SMNVEV (reference sequence).

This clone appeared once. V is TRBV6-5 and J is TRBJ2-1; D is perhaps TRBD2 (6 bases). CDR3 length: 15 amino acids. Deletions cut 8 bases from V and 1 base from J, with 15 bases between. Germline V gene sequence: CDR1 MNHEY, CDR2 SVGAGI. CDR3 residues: CASRPSGPSYNEQFF. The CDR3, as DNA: TGTGCCAGCCGTCCGAGCGGGCCTTCCTACAATGAGCAGTTCTTC.

The DNA of the CDR3 is TGTGCCAGCAGCCCAACAGGGAAGGATCAGCCCCAGCATTTT. It encodes CASSPTGKDQPQHF. This chain links TRBV27 with TRBJ1-5, with a possible D match to TRBD1 (6 bases). V shed 6 bases and J shed 5 bases, with 14 bases lying between them. This CDR3 contains 14 residues. The V gene's germline CDR1 is MNHEY and CDR2 SMNVEV (reference sequence).

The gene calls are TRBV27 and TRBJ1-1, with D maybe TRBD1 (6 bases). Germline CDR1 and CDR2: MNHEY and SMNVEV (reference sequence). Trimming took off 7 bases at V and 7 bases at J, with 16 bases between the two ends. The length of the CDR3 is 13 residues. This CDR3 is CASIRWGGHEAFF. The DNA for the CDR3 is TGTGCCAGCATACGGTGGGGGGGCCATGAAGCTTTCTTT.

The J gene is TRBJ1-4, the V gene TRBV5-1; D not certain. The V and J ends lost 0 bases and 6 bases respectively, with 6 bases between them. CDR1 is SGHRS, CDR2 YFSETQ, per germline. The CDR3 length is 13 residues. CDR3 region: CASSLGTDEKLFF. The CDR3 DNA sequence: TGCGCCAGCAGCTTGGGTACAGATGAAAAACTGTTTTTT.

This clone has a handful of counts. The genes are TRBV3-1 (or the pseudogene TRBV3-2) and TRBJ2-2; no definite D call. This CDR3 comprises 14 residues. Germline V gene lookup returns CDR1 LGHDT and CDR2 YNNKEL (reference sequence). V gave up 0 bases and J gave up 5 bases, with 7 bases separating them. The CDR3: CASSQDLPTGELFF. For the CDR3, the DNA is TGTGCCAGCAGCCAAGATCTCCCGACCGGGGAGCTGTTTTTT.

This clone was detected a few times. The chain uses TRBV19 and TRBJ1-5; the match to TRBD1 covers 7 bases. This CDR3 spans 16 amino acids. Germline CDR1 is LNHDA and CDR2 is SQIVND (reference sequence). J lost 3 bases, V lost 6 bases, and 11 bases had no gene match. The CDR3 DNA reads TGTGCCAGTAGCAAAACAGGGGAGATATACAATCAGCCCCAGCATTTT. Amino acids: CASSKTGEIYNQPQHF. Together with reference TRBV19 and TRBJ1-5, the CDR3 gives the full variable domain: DGGITQSPKYLFRKEGQNVTLSCEQNLNHDAMYWYRQDPGQGLRLIYYSQIVNDFQKGDIAEGYSVSREKKESFPLTVTSAQKNPTAFYLCASSKTGEIYNQPQHFGDGTRLSIL.

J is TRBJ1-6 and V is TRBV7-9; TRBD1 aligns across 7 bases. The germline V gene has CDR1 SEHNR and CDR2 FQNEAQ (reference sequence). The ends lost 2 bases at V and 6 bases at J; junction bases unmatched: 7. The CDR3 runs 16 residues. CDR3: CASSLRSGGGNSPLHF. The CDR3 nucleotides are TGTGCCAGCAGCTTACGCTCAGGGGGTGGTAATTCACCCCTCCACTTT.

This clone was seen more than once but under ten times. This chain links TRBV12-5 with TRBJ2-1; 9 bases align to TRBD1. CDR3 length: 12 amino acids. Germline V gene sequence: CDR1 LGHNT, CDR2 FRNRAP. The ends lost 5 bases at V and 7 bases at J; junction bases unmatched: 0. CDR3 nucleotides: TGTGCTAGTGGTGGACAGGGGAATGAGCAGTTCTTC. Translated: CASGGQGNEQFF.

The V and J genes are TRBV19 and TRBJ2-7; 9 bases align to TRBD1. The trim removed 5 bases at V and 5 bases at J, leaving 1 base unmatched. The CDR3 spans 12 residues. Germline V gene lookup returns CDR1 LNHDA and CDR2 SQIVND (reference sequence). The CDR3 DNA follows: TGTGCCAGTAGTCGGACAGGGGACGAGCAGTACTTC. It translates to CASSRTGDEQYF.

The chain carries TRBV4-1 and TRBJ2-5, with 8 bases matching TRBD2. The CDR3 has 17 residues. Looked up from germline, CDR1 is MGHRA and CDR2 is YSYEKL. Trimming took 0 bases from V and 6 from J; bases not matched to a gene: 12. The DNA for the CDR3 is TGCGCCAGCAGCCAAGATCCGCCTAGCGGGCCTCAGAAGACCCAGTACTTC. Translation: CASSQDPPSGPQKTQYF.

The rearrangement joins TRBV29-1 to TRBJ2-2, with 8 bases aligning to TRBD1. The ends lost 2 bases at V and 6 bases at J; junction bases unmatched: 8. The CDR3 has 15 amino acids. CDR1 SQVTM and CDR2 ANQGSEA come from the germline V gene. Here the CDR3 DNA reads TGCAGCGTTGAACCTGCAGGGGGCCTCCCCGGGGAGCTGTTTTTT. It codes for CSVEPAGGLPGELFF.

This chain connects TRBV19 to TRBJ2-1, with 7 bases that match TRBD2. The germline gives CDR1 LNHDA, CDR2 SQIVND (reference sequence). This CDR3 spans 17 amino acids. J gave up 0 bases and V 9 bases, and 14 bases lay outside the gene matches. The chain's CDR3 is CASSRIGAGSSYNEQFF. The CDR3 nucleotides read TGTGCCAGCTCCCGAATAGGAGCGGGAAGCTCCTACAATGAGCAGTTCTTC.

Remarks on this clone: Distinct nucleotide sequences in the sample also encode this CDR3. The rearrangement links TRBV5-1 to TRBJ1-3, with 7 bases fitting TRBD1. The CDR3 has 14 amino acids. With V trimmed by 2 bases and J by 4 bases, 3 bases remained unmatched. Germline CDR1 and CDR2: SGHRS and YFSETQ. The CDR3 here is CASSLDRVGNTIYF. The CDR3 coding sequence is TGCGCCAGCAGCTTAGACAGGGTGGGAAACACCATATATTTT.

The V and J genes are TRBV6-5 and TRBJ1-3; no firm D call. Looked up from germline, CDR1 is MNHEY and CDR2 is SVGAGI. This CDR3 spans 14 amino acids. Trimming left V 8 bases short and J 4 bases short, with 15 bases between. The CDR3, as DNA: TGTGCCAGCGTGATCGAGGGCGCGGGAAACACCATATATTTT. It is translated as CASVIEGAGNTIYF.

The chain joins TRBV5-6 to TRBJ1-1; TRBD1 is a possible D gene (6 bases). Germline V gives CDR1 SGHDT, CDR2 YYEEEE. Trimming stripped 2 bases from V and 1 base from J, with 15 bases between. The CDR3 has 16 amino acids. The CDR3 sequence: CASSLQGPLGNTEAFF. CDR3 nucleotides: TGTGCCAGCAGCTTACAGGGACCCCTGGGGAACACTGAAGCTTTCTTT.

The CDR3 coding sequence is TGTGCCAGCACCGTAGCAAATAATTCACCCCTCCACTTT. It translates to CASTVANNSPLHF. This rearrangement joins TRBV6-5 to TRBJ1-6; D remains unclear. CDR1 and CDR2 (germline): MNHEY, SVGAGI. The V and J ends lost 7 bases and 5 bases respectively, with 9 bases between them. CDR3 length: 13 amino acids.

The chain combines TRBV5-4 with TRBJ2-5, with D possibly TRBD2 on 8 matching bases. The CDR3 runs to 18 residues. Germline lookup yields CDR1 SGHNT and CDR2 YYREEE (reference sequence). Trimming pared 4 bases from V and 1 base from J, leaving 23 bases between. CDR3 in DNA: TGTGCCAGCAGCACAGGGGTCTTGGCCGGGGGGGGCCAAGAGACCCAGTACTTC. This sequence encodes CASSTGVLAGGGQETQYF.

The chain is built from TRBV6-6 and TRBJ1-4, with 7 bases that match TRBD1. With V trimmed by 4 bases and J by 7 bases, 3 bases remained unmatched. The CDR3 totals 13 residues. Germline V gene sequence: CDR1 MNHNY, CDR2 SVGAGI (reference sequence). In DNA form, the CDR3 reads TGTGCCAGCAGTTTCGCAGGGGGTGAAAAACTGTTTTTT. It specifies CASSFAGGEKLFF.

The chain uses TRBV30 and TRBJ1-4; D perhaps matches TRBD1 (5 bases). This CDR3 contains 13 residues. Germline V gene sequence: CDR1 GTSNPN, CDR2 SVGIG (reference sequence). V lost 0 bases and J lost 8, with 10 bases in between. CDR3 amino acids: CAWSVQVGEKLFF. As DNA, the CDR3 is TGTGCCTGGAGTGTACAGGTTGGGGAAAAACTGTTTTTT.

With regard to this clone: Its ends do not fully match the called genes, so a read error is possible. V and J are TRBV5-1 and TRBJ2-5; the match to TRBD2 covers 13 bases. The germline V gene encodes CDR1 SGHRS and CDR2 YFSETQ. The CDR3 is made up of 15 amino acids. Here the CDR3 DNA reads TGCGCCAGCATGACTAGCGGGAGGACCGAAGAAACCCAGTACTTC. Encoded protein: CASMTSGRTEETQYF. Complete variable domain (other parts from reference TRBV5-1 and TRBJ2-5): KAGVTQTPRYLIKTRGQQVTLSCSPISGHRSVSWYQQTPGQGLQFLFEYFSETQRNKGNFPGRFSGRQFSNSRSEMNVSTLELGDSALYLCASMTSGRTEETQYFGPGTRLLVL.

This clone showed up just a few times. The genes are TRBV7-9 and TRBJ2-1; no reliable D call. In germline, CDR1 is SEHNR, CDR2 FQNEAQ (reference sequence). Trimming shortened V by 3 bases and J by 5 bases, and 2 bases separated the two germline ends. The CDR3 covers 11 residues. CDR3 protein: CASSFNNEQFF. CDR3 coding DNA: TGTGCCAGCAGCTTTAACAATGAGCAGTTCTTC.

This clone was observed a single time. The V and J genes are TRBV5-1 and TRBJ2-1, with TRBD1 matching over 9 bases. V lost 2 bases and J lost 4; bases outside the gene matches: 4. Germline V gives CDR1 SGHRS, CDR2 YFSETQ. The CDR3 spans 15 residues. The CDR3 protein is CASSLGQGRYNEQFF. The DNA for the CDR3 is TGCGCCAGCAGCTTAGGACAGGGGAGATACAATGAGCAGTTCTTC.

This CDR3 reads CASSVATRNEQFF. The CDR3 DNA reads as TGTGCCAGCAGCGTAGCTACGAGGAATGAGCAGTTCTTC. This chain joins TRBV9 and TRBJ2-1; D unresolved. Germline V CDR1 and CDR2: SGDLS, YYNGEE. The CDR3 has 13 amino acids. The V gene lost 0 bases and the J gene lost 7 bases, with 8 bases spanning the gap.

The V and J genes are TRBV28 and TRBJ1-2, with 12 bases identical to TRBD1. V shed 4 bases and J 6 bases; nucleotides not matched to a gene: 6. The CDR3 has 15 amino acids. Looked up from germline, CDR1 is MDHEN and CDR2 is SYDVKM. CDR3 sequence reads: CASSSPGQGAHGYTF. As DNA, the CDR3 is TGTGCCAGCAGTTCACCGGGACAGGGGGCGCATGGCTACACCTTC.